These 7 T cell receptor beta chains originate from one sample sequenced in a study of T cells in Graves' hyperthyroidism and ophthalmopathy. Authors of the study amplified TCR beta CDR3 regions from RNA transcripts. TCR CDR3 regions were first amplified by RT-PCR with HTBI primers. A single record per CDR3 protein comes from TCRdb applying MiXCR to the multiplex PCR reads. Found here are about half a million distinct CDR3 sequences, roughly 25% of them singletons; the top ten hold 11%. The material sequenced was blood. These receptors were taken from a woman younger than 45 with Graves' ophthalmopathy.

About this clonotype: An end of the junction does not agree with germline; a read error may underlie this. The chain uses TRBV7-2 and TRBJ2-7; D gene ambiguous. This CDR3 spans 13 amino acids. Germline V gene lookup returns CDR1 SGHTA and CDR2 FQGNSA. CDR3 nucleotides: TGCTCCAGCAGCTTAACGGATACCTACGAGCAGTACTTC. Protein: CSSSLTDTYEQYF.

Details on this clonotype: One junction end does not reproduce the germline sequence, and a read error may be involved. DNA for the CDR3: TGTGCCAGCAGTTTACGACAGCCGGGAAGCACCATATATTTT. Its protein product is CASSLRQPGSTIYF. V is TRBV12-3 or TRBV12-4 and J is TRBJ1-3; D perhaps matches TRBD1 (5 bases). This CDR3 contains 14 residues.

This chain connects TRBV5-1 to TRBJ1-1; 8 nucleotides agree with TRBD1. Germline V gene sequence: CDR1 SGHRS, CDR2 YFSETQ. J lost 2 bases, V lost 0 bases, and 6 bases had no gene match. CDR3 size: 16 residues. The CDR3 DNA follows: TGCGCCAGCAGCTTGGGGACAGGGAATAGTAACACTGAAGCTTTCTTT. Protein: CASSLGTGNSNTEAFF.

This clonotype occurred many times. The chain has TRBV30 and TRBJ1-2; 8 nucleotides line up with TRBD1. Germline values: CDR1 GTSNPN, CDR2 SVGIG (reference sequence). V was pared by 4 bases and J by 5 bases, with 3 bases of the junction left unmatched. The CDR3 loop spans 12 amino acids. The CDR3 loop reads CAWTRQGYGYTF. For the CDR3, the DNA is TGTGCCTGGACCAGACAGGGGTATGGCTACACCTTC.

V and J are TRBV15 and TRBJ2-7; TRBD2 matches at 14 bases. CDR1 LNHNV and CDR2 YYDKDF come from the germline V gene (reference sequence). This CDR3 is 17 amino acids long. Trimming at V came to 4 bases and at J to 6 bases, leaving 11 bases not matched to a gene. For the CDR3, the DNA is TGTGCCACCAGCACGCACTCCAGGGGACTAGCGGGAGCCGAGCAGTACTTC. Translating it yields CATSTHSRGLAGAEQYF. The variable domain in full, with the rest retrieved from reference TRBV15 and TRBJ2-7, is DAMVIQNPRYQVTQFGKPVTLSCSQTLNHNVMYWYQQKSSQAPKLLFHYYDKDFNNEADTPDNFQSRRPNTSFCFLDIRSPGLGDTAMYLCATSTHSRGLAGAEQYFGPGTRLTVT.

This clonotype was seen more than once but under ten times. A much larger clonotype is one base distant, so this may be a read error. The chain has TRBV12-3 or TRBV12-4 and TRBJ2-7, with D perhaps matching TRBD2 (5 bases). The V gene lost 4 bases and the J gene lost 1 base, with 8 bases spanning the gap. The CDR3 spans 13 residues. CDR3 bases: TGTGCCAGCAGTTGGGAGAGGTCCTACGAGCAGTACTTC. It codes for CASSWERSYEQYF.

This clonotype was observed many times. This CDR3 is CASSPETLYGYTF. The CDR3 nucleotides read TGTGCCAGTTCCCCGGAGACTCTCTATGGCTACACCTTC. The chain joins TRBV19 to TRBJ1-2; no definite D call. Germline V gives CDR1 LNHDA, CDR2 SQIVND (reference sequence). Deletions cut 8 bases from V and 4 bases from J, with 14 bases between. There are 13 residues in the CDR3. Drawing the rest from reference TRBV19 and TRBJ1-2, the complete variable domain is DGGITQSPKYLFRKEGQNVTLSCEQNLNHDAMYWYRQDPGQGLRLIYYSQIVNDFQKGDIAEGYSVSREKKESFPLTVTSAQKNPTAFYLCASSPETLYGYTFGSGTRLTVV.